This TCR beta chain came from a study of T cell responses to AZD1222 COVID-19 vaccine. Study conclusions and caveats: Donors in the cohort were predominantly white British and more often female, and clonal diversity was possibly underestimated. CD4 TCRs covered the whole spike, strongest at regions 160-218 and 743-854.

Between the trimmed V and J ends, which lost 0 bases and 7 bases, there was a span of 13 bases. This CDR3 contains 15 residues. Germline V CDR1 and CDR2: LGHDT, YNNKEL (reference sequence). Notes on this clone: Its antigen is as yet unknown.

Repertoires were generated with immunoSEQ multiplex PCR, while TCRdb's copy carries only in-frame clones and drops some. The sample has about 120,000 clones, around 90% seen once. This chain joins TRBV3-1 (or the pseudogene TRBV3-2) and TRBJ2-1; maybe TRBD2 (7 bases). The specimen comprised peripheral blood, sampled 28 days after the second AZD1222 dose. The TCR originated in an adult who received the AZD1222 COVID-19 vaccine. The CDR3 is CASSQDGEGGNEQFF. The CDR3, as DNA: TGTGCCAGCAGCCAAGATGGGGAGGGGGGGAATGAGCAGTTCTTC.